This T cell receptor beta chain emerged from a study of cytomegalovirus exposure and HLA in healthy donors. Use of 60 Vbeta and 13 Jbeta primers characterized the PCR. Sequencing was performed with immunoSEQ multiplex PCR; in TCRdb, only in-frame clones are kept and a portion is missing. Recorded for this sample: some 52,000 clones. Germline CDR1 reads SGHRS; CDR2 reads YFSETQ. This CDR3 comprises 15 residues. V was clipped by 0 bases and J by 3 bases; unmatched bases: 1. Source material: PBMCs. The sequence derives from a woman aged 55-75 years in good health and CMV-seropositive. V is TRBV5-1 and J is TRBJ2-1; 9 nucleotides line up with TRBD1. CDR3 nucleotide sequence: TGCGCCAGCAGCTTGGTGGGACAGGGCTACAATGAGCAGTTCTTC. Protein sequence: CASSLVGQGYNEQFF.